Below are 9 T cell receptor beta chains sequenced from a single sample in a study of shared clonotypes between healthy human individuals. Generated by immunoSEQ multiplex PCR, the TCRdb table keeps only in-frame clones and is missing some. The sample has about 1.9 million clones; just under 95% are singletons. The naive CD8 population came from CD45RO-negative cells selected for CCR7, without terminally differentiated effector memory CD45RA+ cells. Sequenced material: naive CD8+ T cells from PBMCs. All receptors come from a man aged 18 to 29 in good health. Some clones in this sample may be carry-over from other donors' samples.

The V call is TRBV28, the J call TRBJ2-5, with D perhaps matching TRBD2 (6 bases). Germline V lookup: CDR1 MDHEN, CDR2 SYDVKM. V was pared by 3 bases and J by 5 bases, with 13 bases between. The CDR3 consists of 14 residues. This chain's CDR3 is CASSLEGPQETQYF. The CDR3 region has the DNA TGTGCCAGCAGTTTGGAGGGGCCACAGGAGACCCAGTACTTC.

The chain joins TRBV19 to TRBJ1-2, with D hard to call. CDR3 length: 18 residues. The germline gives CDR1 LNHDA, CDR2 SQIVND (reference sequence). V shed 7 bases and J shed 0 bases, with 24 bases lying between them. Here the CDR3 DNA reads TGTGCCAGTACCAATCCATCCGAGCACGTAGCAGCTAACTATGGCTACACCTTC. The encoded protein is CASTNPSEHVAANYGYTF.

In DNA form, the CDR3 reads TGTGCCAGCAGCCCCCGGACAGGCAATGAAAAACTGTTTTTT. It translates to CASSPRTGNEKLFF. The chain combines TRBV9 with TRBJ1-4; 7 bases fit TRBD1. The trim removed 4 bases at V and 5 bases at J, leaving 5 bases unmatched. Germline CDR1 is SGDLS and CDR2 is YYNGEE. The CDR3 has 14 residues.

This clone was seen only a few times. CDR3 residues: CASSYHLGGTGNTIYF. The CDR3 region has the DNA TGCGCCAGCAGCTACCATTTAGGGGGAACTGGAAACACCATATATTTT. The J gene is TRBJ1-3, the V gene TRBV4-1; D possibly corresponds to TRBD1 (6 bases). The CDR3 is made up of 16 amino acids. Trimming left V 5 bases short and J 2 bases short, with 16 bases between. Germline CDR1 is MGHRA and CDR2 is YSYEKL.

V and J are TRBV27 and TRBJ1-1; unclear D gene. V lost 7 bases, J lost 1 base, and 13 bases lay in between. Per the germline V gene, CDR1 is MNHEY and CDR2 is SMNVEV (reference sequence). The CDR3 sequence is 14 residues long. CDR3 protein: CASMFLWGNTEAFF. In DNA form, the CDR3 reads TGTGCCAGCATGTTCCTATGGGGGAACACTGAAGCTTTCTTT.

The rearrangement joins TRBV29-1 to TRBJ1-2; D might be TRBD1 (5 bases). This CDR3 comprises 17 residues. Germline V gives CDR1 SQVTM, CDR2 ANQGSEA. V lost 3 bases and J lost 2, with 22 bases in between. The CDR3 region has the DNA TGCAGCGTTGAGCCCTCCGCATCCGACAGATTCAACTATGGCTACACCTTC. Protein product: CSVEPSASDRFNYGYTF.

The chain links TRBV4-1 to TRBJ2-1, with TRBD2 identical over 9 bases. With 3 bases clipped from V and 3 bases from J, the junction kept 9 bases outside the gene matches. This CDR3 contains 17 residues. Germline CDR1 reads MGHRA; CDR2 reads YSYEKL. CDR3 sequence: CASSQRLAVNVYNEQFF. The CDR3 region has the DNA TGCGCCAGCAGCCAGAGACTAGCGGTTAATGTCTACAATGAGCAGTTCTTC.

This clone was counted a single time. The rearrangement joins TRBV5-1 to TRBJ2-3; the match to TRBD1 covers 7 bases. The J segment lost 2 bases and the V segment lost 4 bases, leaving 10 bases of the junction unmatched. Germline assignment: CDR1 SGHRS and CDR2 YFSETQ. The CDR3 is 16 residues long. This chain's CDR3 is CASSPHDREYTDTQYF. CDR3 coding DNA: TGCGCCAGCAGCCCCCACGACAGGGAATACACAGATACGCAGTATTTT.

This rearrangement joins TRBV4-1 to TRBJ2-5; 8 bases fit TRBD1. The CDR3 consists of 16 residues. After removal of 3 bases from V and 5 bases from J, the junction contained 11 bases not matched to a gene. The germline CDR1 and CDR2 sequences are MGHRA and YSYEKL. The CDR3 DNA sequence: TGCGCCAGCAGCCAGTGGGCAGGACAGGGTGGCGAGACCCAGTACTTC. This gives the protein CASSQWAGQGGETQYF.